The present T cell receptor beta chain was sequenced within a study of T cells after yellow fever vaccination. TCRdb called the 5' RACE reads again in MiXCR, with one record for every CDR3 protein. The table shows approximately 510,000 distinct CDR3 sequences, with 21% occurring only once. This clonotype was observed once. This CDR3 comprises 14 residues. The J segment lost 9 bases and the V segment lost 6 bases, leaving 8 bases of the junction unmatched. Germline V lookup: CDR1 MDHEN, CDR2 SYDVKM. The input for sequencing was PBMCs, taken less than 25 days after the first yellow fever vaccination. The TCR sequence derives from a man between 18 and 35 years old who received the YFV17D yellow fever vaccine. The chain couples TRBV28 to TRBJ1-6; 7 bases are a match to TRBD1. The CDR3 nucleotides are TGTGCCAGCAGATCCGACAGGGCGCCTTCACCCCTCCACTTT. Translated, it gives CASRSDRAPSPLHF.